The entry below gives a single TCR beta chain sequence along with its context. The CDR3 totals 14 residues. Trimming shortened V by 5 bases and J by 4 bases, and 12 bases separated the two germline ends. Germline V gene data show CDR1 as KGHSH and CDR2 as LQKENI. The record originates from a study of blood T cell repertoires in COVID-19. Turning to the study itself: T cells, B-cell-depleted T cells, or PBMCs supplied cDNA or gDNA.

The method was immunoSEQ multiplex PCR; TCRdb's version includes in-frame clones alone and lacks a portion of them. The table includes about 270,000 clones, roughly four fifths detected once. The V gene is TRBV18, the J gene TRBJ2-1, with D uncertain. The sequence was collected from a woman aged 45-65 years who had recovered from COVID-19. Input material: peripheral blood. In nucleotides, the CDR3 is TGTGCCAGCTCAGCAACAGCAAATTACAATGAGCAGTTCTTC. It yields the protein CASSATANYNEQFF.